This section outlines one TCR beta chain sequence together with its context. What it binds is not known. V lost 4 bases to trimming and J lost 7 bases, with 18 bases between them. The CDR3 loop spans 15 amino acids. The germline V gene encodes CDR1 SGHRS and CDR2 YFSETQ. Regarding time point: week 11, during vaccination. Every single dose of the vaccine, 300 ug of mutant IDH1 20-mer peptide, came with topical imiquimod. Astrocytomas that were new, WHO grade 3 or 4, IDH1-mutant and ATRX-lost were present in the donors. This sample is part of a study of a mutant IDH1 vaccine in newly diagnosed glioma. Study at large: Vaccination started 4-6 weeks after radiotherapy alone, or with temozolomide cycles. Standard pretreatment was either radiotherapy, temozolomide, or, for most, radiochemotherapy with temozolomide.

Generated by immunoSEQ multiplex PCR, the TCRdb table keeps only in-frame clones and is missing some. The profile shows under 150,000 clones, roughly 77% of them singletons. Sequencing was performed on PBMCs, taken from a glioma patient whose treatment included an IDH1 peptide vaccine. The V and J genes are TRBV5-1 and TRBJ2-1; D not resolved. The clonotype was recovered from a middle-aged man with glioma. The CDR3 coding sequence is TGCGCCAGCAGCCCGACGATTCAGAATAGGAATGAGCAGTTCTTC. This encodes CASSPTIQNRNEQFF.